Here is one TCR beta chain with its context. This clonotype showed up many times. This clone's antigen is unknown. Base quality data are lacking; no much larger clone is found one base away. Ophthalmopathy patients had moderately to severely active disease, with a Clinical Activity Score of 3 or more, a NOSPECS grade of 4 or more, and a disease duration of less than 3 months. The study excluded patients with uncontrolled infections, other autoimmune diseases, pregnancy or lactation. Diagnoses were based on clinical symptoms, serum thyroxine and TRAb, thyroid ultrasound and orbital computed tomography. Ficoll-Paque density gradient centrifugation was used to isolate PBMCs from 9.5 to 10 ml of fresh peripheral blood. Total RNA was extracted with Trizol reagent, and quality was checked on an Agilent 2100 Bioanalyzer. These data are taken from a study of T cells in Graves' hyperthyroidism and ophthalmopathy (dated by TCRdb to about 2019). The study in broad terms: Peripheral blood samples were taken at the time of initial diagnosis, prior to any treatment. A discovery cohort of about a hundred patients, about 44 with Graves' ophthalmopathy and about 58 with stable Graves' hyperthyroidism, was used to find distinguishing TCR V-J signatures. The roughly 91 discovery patients were randomly divided into training and test sets at a 7:3 ratio. The paper reports TCR Vbeta CDR3 sequencing of 135 peripheral blood samples: under 45 ophthalmopathy, over 70 hyperthyroidism and approximately 17 progressor patients. After blood sampling, hyperthyroidism patients were treated with methimazole at a starting dose of 30 mg daily, and ophthalmopathy patients were treated with high-dose intravenous methylprednisolone. In addition, the study compared T-cell repertoires in thyroid tissue and in blood from a handful of Graves' hyperthyroidism patients. Prospective prediction of ophthalmopathy was tested in an independent validation cohort consisting of some 20 hyperthyroidism patients and around 16 patients who later progressed to ophthalmopathy.

Amplification of TCR beta CDR3 regions was carried out from RNA transcripts. For the first round of RT-PCR on the TCR CDR3, the HTBI primer set was used together with the Qiagen OneStep RT-PCR kit. The libraries were constructed in a second round of multiplex PCR and then size-selected and purified. Sequencing of the libraries was done on an Illumina HiSeq2000 using paired-end 100 bp reads. As for how the authors treated the data: Raw data were processed with SOAPnuke, discarding reads with adapters, uncalled bases, mean Phred below 15, or no exact constant-primer or identifier match. High-quality paired reads were merged using COPE v1.2.5, and each unique nucleotide sequence was defined as a clonotype. Clonotypes were aligned to IMGT TRBV, TRBD and TRBJ reference segments using MiTCR v1.1. Only V-J combinations with frequency above 0.0001, covering 99% to 99.2% of repertoires, were analysed. A TCS score was defined as the ratio of F50 (clonal expansion) to E x V (chaos), with BLOSUM62-based TCRdist applied between CDR3 peptides within each V-J. Welch's t-statistics and random forest reduced around 510 V-J features to roughly 13, which were used in a naive Bayes classifier (R e1071). The public reads were reanalyzed by TCRdb: fastp trimming at Q25, MiXCR alignment, in-frame beta chains only. Each record represents a unique CDR3 protein, reported with the most common genes and DNA among its rows. The V and J calls were not made by the authors but by TCRdb's processing. The sample contains about 530,000 distinct CDR3 sequences, 17% of them found a single time. The ten largest account for 15% to 20% of the sample.

Overall results and qualifications from the work: In validation, progression to ophthalmopathy was predicted by the model with 55% to 71% sensitivity and 72.22% specificity, a median of around 5.9 months before onset. Ophthalmopathy was separated from stable hyperthyroidism by a 13 V-J signature model, with over 85% sensitivity and approximately 84% specificity obtained in cross-validation and 80%/75% obtained in testing. Sample size was not statistically predetermined, and investigators were not blinded to group allocation. Most expanded thyroid clonotypes (frequency above 0.001) were also found in blood, which suggests that blood repertoires may mirror thyroid immune responses.

The specimen was blood. This receptor was obtained from a woman aged 18 to 35 with Graves' ophthalmopathy.

The DNA is TGTGCCAGCAGTTACGCGCCAGGGGTTAATCAGCCCCAGCATTTT. Its protein product is CASSYAPGVNQPQHF. The sequence is built from TRBV6-1 and TRBJ1-5; the D gene is perhaps TRBD1, on 6 matching bases. The germline V gene yields MNHNS for CDR1 and SASEGT for CDR2. V loses 5 bases of germline sequence and J loses 4 bases, and the interval between the two ends is 15 bases. The CDR3 runs 15 amino acids, cysteine and phenylalanine included. Only the CDR3 DNA is retained, 45 bases long and in frame from the first base.